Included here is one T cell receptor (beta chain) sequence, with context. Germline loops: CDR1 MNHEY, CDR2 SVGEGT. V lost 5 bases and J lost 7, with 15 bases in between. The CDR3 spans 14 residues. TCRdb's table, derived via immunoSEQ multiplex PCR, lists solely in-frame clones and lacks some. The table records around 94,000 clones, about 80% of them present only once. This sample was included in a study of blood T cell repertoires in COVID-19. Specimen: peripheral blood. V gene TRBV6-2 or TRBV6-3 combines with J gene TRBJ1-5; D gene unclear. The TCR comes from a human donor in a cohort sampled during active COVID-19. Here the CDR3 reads CASSRPYEGQPQHF. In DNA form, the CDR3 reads TGTGCCAGCAGTCGGCCCTACGAGGGACAGCCCCAGCATTTT.